These 14 T cell receptor beta chains share one sample of origin, sequenced in a study of CD8+CD57+ T cells in acquired aplastic anemia. Both TCR beta VDJ combination and CDR3 sequence profiling were carried out. Genomic DNA was the template for this profiling. TCRdb reprocessed the reads via MiXCR and lists one record per CDR3 protein. This sample carries 40,000 or so distinct CDR3 sequences, under 80% of them seen once, and the ten largest clones take approximately 22%. Sequencing was performed on sorted CD4+, CD8+, or CD8+CD57+ T cells (not recorded which) from PBMCs. All receptors derive from a human donor in good health, serving as a control.

The chain uses TRBV12-3 or TRBV12-4 and TRBJ1-1; a weak D match, TRBD1 (6 bases). This CDR3 has 13 residues. The V end was cut by 8 bases, the J end by 4 bases, with 14 bases between. CDR3 region: CASQGLGGTEAFF. DNA of the CDR3: TGTGCCAGCCAAGGATTAGGGGGCACTGAAGCTTTCTTT.

This chain links TRBV15 with TRBJ2-3; perhaps D is TRBD1 or TRBD2 (5 bases each). Trimming left V 0 bases short and J 1 base short, with 11 bases between. Germline V gene lookup returns CDR1 LNHNV and CDR2 YYDKDF (reference sequence). The CDR3 extends over 16 amino acids. The CDR3 here is CATSRDRQGGTDTQYF. The CDR3 DNA sequence: TGTGCCACCAGCAGAGATAGGCAGGGAGGCACAGATACGCAGTATTTT.

The V call is TRBV12-3 or TRBV12-4, the J call TRBJ2-5; 8 positions agree with TRBD2. V lost 6 bases, J lost 7 bases, and 13 bases stayed unmatched. This CDR3 is 15 amino acids long. The CDR3 DNA is TGTGCCAGCAGACCCTCCGGGACTAGGGAAGGGACCCAGTACTTC. It translates to CASRPSGTREGTQYF.

This clonotype is labeled as medium-sized. The chain couples TRBV7-9 to TRBJ1-5; a weak D match, TRBD1 (5 bases). V was trimmed by 7 bases and J by 7 bases, leaving 17 bases between them. The germline V gene encodes CDR1 SEHNR and CDR2 FQNEAQ (reference sequence). The CDR3 covers 14 residues. This CDR3 reads CASTLGASGQPQHF. For the CDR3, the DNA is TGTGCCAGCACCCTAGGGGCGTCGGGGCAGCCCCAGCATTTT.

This clonotype was observed once. The V and J genes are TRBV5-1 and TRBJ1-2; D remains unclear. This CDR3 comprises 13 residues. Per the germline V gene, CDR1 is SGHRS and CDR2 is YFSETQ. Trimming stripped 4 bases from V and 8 bases from J, with 15 bases between. The CDR3 DNA is TGCGCCAGCAGCGGCCTAACGAGTGGAGGCTACACCTTC. This gives the protein CASSGLTSGGYTF.

The chain carries TRBV4-3 and TRBJ1-6; unclear D gene. The V end lost 0 bases, the J end lost 13 bases, and 22 bases lay between the germline ends. The CDR3 loop spans 17 amino acids. Germline V gene sequence: CDR1 LGHNA, CDR2 YSLEER. The CDR3: CASSQDFVAGLVSPLHF. Written as DNA, the CDR3 is TGCGCCAGCAGCCAAGATTTCGTGGCCGGGTTGGTTTCGCCCCTCCACTTT.

V usage is TRBV20-1 and J usage is TRBJ2-7; 8 nucleotides agree with TRBD1. The CDR3 length is 13 residues. V was pared by 0 bases and J by 3 bases, with 1 base of the junction left unmatched. CDR1 and CDR2 from the germline V gene are DFQATT and SNEGSKA (reference sequence). DNA for the CDR3: TGCAGTGCTAGAGAGGGACAGGACTACGAGCAGTACTTC. This codes for CSAREGQDYEQYF.

The chain couples TRBV29-1 to TRBJ2-5; D not certain. Trimming pared 8 bases from V and 5 bases from J, leaving 21 bases between. Germline V gives CDR1 SQVTM, CDR2 ANQGSEA. The CDR3 has 14 residues. CDR3 in amino acids: CSSHLSGRAETQYF. In nucleotides, the CDR3 is TGCAGCTCCCATCTTTCTGGGCGAGCCGAGACCCAGTACTTC.

This clonotype was seen at least ten times. This chain uses TRBV15 with TRBJ2-5; D uncertain. V lost 1 base, J lost 2 bases, and 8 bases lay in between. This CDR3 has 14 residues. CDR1 LNHNV and CDR2 YYDKDF come from the germline V gene (reference sequence). CDR3 DNA: TGTGCCACCAGCAGAGGCAGCGAGCAAGAGACCCAGTACTTC. As protein: CATSRGSEQETQYF.

The DNA for the CDR3 is TGTGCCAGCACCTCCACAGGGTTTGACTATGGCTACACCTTC. Protein product: CASTSTGFDYGYTF. The J gene is TRBJ1-2, the V gene TRBV12-3 or TRBV12-4, with a possible D match to TRBD1 (6 bases). This CDR3 is 14 amino acids long. V was trimmed by 7 bases and J by 3 bases, leaving 15 bases between them.

This clonotype is large within its sample. V is TRBV2 and J is TRBJ2-7, with 7 bases fitting TRBD1. The length of the CDR3 is 13 residues. The trim removed 5 bases at V and 4 bases at J, leaving 5 bases unmatched. CDR1 SNHLY and CDR2 FYNNEI come from the germline V gene. The CDR3 nucleotides are TGTGCCAGCAGTCACAGGGGAGAGTACGAGCAGTACTTC. It yields the protein CASSHRGEYEQYF. Complete variable domain (other parts from reference TRBV2 and TRBJ2-7): EPEVTQTPSHQVTQMGQEVILRCVPISNHLYFYWYRQILGQKVEFLVSFYNNEISEKSEIFDDQFSVERPDGSNFTLKIRSTKLEDSAMYFCASSHRGEYEQYFGPGTRLTVT.

CDR3 residues: CASSLESNAGHYGYTF. The CDR3 nucleotides read TGTGCCAGCAGCTTAGAATCAAACGCAGGTCACTATGGCTACACCTTC. V is TRBV7-6 and J is TRBJ1-2, with D unclear. V was shortened by 1 base and J by 3 bases, with 15 bases between the two germline ends. Germline assignment: CDR1 SGHVS and CDR2 FNYEAQ. The CDR3 is 16 residues long. Looking up the rest from reference TRBV7-6 and TRBJ1-2 gives the full variable domain: GAGVSQSPRYKVTKRGQDVALRCDPISGHVSLYWYRQALGQGPEFLTYFNYEAQQDKSGLPNDRFSAERPEGSISTLTIQRTEQRDSAMYRCASSLESNAGHYGYTFGSGTRLTVV.

In DNA, the CDR3 is TGTGCCAGCACCGTGGCCCTTGAGCAGTTCTTC. This encodes CASTVALEQFF. This rearrangement joins TRBV7-9 to TRBJ2-1; D ambiguous. The germline CDR1 and CDR2 sequences are SEHNR and FQNEAQ (reference sequence). V was pared by 7 bases and J by 9 bases, with 10 bases between. This CDR3 has 11 amino acids. Supplemented by reference TRBV7-9 and TRBJ2-1, the full variable domain reads DTGVSQNPRHKITKRGQNVTFRCDPISEHNRLYWYRQTLGQGPEFLTYFQNEAQLEKSRLLSDRFSAERPKGSFSTLEIQRTEQGDSAMYLCASTVALEQFFGPGTRLTVL.

The rearrangement links TRBV20-1 to TRBJ1-2; D is perhaps TRBD1 (6 bases). Trimming cost V 1 base and J 4 bases, with 10 bases left between them. The germline CDR1 and CDR2 sequences are DFQATT and SNEGSKA (reference sequence). There are 13 residues in the CDR3. CDR3 in DNA: TGCAGTGCTAGAGGGGACACGAGCTATGGCTACACCTTC. Its translation is CSARGDTSYGYTF.